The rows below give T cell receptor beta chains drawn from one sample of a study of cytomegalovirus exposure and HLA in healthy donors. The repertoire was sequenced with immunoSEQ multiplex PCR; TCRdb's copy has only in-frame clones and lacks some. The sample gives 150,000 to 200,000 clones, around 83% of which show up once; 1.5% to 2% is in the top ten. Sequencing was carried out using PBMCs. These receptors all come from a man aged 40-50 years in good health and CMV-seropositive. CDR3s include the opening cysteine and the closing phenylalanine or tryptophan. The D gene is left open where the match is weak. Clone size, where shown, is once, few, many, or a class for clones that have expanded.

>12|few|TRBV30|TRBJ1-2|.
CAWRPGEYGYTF
TGTGCCTGGAGACCGGGGGAGTATGGCTACACCTTC
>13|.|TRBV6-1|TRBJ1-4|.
CASIRVGGEKLFF
TGTGCCAGCATCAGGGTAGGGGGTGAAAAACTGTTTTTT
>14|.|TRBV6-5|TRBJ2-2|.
CASSSVRITGELFF
TGTGCCAGCAGTTCAGTGCGGATCACCGGGGAGCTGTTTTTT
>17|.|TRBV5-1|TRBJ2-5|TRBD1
CASSPGAGGSYVETQYF
TGCGCCAGCAGCCCCGGGGCAGGGGGTTCGTATGTCGAGACCCAGTACTTC
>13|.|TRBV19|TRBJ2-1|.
CASSMASHNEQFF
TGTGCCAGTAGTATGGCATCCCACAATGAGCAGTTCTTC
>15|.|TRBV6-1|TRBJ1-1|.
CASSALPGGNTEAFF
TGTGCCAGCAGCGCCCTTCCCGGGGGTAACACTGAAGCTTTCTTT
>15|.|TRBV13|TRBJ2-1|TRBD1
CASSAGTGGINEQFF
TGTGCCAGCAGCGCCGGGACAGGGGGGATCAATGAGCAGTTCTTC
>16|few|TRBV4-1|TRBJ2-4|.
CASTTFEASGKNIQYF
TGCGCCAGCACCACGTTTGAGGCATCGGGCAAAAACATTCAGTACTTC
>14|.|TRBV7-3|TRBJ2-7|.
CASSLTRENHEQYF
TGTGCCAGCAGCTTAACCCGGGAGAACCACGAGCAGTACTTC
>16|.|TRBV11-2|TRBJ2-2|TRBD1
CASSLTGAPKAGELFF
TGTGCCAGCAGCTTGACAGGGGCCCCGAAGGCCGGGGAGCTGTTTTTT
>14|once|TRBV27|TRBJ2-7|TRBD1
CASSPGQGPYEQYF
TGTGCCAGCAGTCCCGGACAGGGCCCGTACGAGCAGTACTTC
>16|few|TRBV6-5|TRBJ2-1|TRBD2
CASSLGPGLAGNEQFF
TGTGCCAGCAGTTTAGGCCCGGGACTAGCGGGAAATGAGCAGTTCTTC
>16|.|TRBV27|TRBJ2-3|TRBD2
CASSLFRREGLDTQYF
TGTGCCAGCAGTTTATTCCGGAGGGAGGGCCTAGATACGCAGTATTTT
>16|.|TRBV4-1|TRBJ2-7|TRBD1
CASSVSPGTADYEQYF
TGCGCCAGCAGCGTATCGCCTGGGACAGCGGACTACGAGCAGTACTTC
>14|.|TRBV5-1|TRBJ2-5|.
CASSQGGGRETQYF
TGCGCCAGCAGCCAGGGTGGGGGCAGAGAGACCCAGTACTTC
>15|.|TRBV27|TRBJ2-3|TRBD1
CASSLGARGTDTQYF
TGTGCCAGCAGTTTAGGGGCCAGGGGGACAGATACGCAGTATTTT
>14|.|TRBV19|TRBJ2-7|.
CASSTRTATYEQYF
TGTGCCAGTAGTACGAGGACAGCAACCTACGAGCAGTACTTC
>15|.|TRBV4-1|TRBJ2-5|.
CASSQGTGLQETQYF
TGCGCCAGCAGCCAAGGTACGGGGTTGCAAGAGACCCAGTACTTC
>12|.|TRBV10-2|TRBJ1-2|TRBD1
CASRQGVYGYTF
TGCGCCAGCAGACAGGGGGTCTATGGCTACACCTTC
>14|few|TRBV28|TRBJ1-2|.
CASSLMGGNYGYTF
TGTGCCAGCAGTTTAATGGGGGGGAACTATGGCTACACCTTC
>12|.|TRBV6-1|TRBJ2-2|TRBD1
CASSTGAGELFF
TGTGCCAGCAGTACAGGGGCCGGGGAGCTGTTTTTT
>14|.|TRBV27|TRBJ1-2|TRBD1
CASSLIGTGDGYTF
TGTGCCAGCAGTTTAATCGGGACAGGGGATGGCTACACCTTC
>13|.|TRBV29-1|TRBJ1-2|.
CSVEDGTDYGYTF
TGCAGCGTTGAAGATGGAACAGACTATGGCTACACCTTC
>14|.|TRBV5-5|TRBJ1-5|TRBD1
CASSGGTVRQPQHF
TGTGCCAGCAGCGGGGGGACAGTGAGGCAGCCCCAGCATTTT
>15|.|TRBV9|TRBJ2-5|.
CASSAEQGLWETQYF
TGTGCCAGCAGCGCCGAACAGGGTTTATGGGAGACCCAGTACTTC
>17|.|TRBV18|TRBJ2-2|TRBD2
CASSPYTTSGRPGELFF
TGTGCCAGCTCACCCTACACTACTAGCGGGAGACCCGGGGAGCTGTTTTTT
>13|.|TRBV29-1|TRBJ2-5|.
CSGEVPYQETQYF
TGCAGCGGAGAGGTCCCGTACCAAGAGACCCAGTACTTC
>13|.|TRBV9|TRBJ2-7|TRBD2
CASNPSGSNEQYF
TGTGCCAGCAACCCTAGCGGGAGCAACGAGCAGTACTTC
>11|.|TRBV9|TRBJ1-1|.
CASSPLNEAFF
TGTGCTAGCAGCCCCCTTAATGAAGCTTTCTTT
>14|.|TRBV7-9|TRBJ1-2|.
CSSSLDLVHYGYTF
TGTTCCAGCAGCTTAGATCTAGTTCACTATGGCTACACCTTC
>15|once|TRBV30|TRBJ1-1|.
CAWRPGVTMGTEAFF
TGTGCCTGGAGGCCGGGGGTCACCATGGGGACTGAAGCTTTCTTT